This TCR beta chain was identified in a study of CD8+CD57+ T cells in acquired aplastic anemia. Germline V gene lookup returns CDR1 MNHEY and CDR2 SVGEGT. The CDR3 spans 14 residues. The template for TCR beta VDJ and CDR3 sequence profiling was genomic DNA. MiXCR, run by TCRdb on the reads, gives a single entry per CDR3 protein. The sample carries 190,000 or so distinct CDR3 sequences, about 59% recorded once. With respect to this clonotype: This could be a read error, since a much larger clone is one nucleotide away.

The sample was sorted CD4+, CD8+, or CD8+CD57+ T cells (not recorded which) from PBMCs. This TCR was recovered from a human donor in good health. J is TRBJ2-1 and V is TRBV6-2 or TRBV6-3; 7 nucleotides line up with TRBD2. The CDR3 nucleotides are TGTGCCAGCAGTTTCTCGACTAGCCTCAATGAGCAGCTCTTC. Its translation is CASSFSTSLNEQLF.